These T cell receptor beta chains were read from a single sample in a study of T cells in Graves' hyperthyroidism and ophthalmopathy. TCRdb re-analysed the multiplex PCR reads in MiXCR, keeping a single row per CDR3 protein. The table includes 700,000 or so distinct CDR3 sequences, roughly 14% detected once. The specimen sequenced was blood. All receptors come from a woman in her 50s with Graves' ophthalmopathy. CDR3s include the opening cysteine and the closing phenylalanine or tryptophan. Fields, in order: V gene, J gene, clone size, D gene, CDR3 DNA, CDR3 protein. D genes are given only for firm matches. Size values are once, few and many counts, or a class for expanded clones, and some rows have none.

v_call: TRBV6-2/TRBV6-3
j_call: TRBJ2-3
clone_size: few
d_call: .
cdr3_nt: TGTGCCAGCAGGACTGAAGTCGATACGCAGTATTTT
cdr3_aa: CASRTEVDTQYF

v_call: TRBV27
j_call: TRBJ2-1
clone_size: few
d_call: TRBD2
cdr3_nt: TGTGCCAGCAGTCCCCAGACTAGCAGGAATCCCTACAATGAGCAGTTCTTC
cdr3_aa: CASSPQTSRNPYNEQFF

v_call: TRBV24-1
j_call: TRBJ2-3
clone_size: .
d_call: TRBD1
cdr3_nt: TGTGCCACCAGTGATAAACAAGGGACAGGGAGCACAGATACGCAGTATTTT
cdr3_aa: CATSDKQGTGSTDTQYF

v_call: TRBV3-1
j_call: TRBJ2-7
clone_size: many
d_call: TRBD2
cdr3_nt: TGTGCCAGCAGCCAAGAAACGGGACTAGGCTCCGAGCAGTACTTC
cdr3_aa: CASSQETGLGSEQYF

v_call: TRBV5-4
j_call: TRBJ2-7
clone_size: .
d_call: TRBD2
cdr3_nt: TGTGCCAGCAGCTTGAAAACTAGCGGAACTTACGAGCAGTACTTC
cdr3_aa: CASSLKTSGTYEQYF

v_call: TRBV20-1
j_call: TRBJ2-3
clone_size: many
d_call: .
cdr3_nt: TGCAGTGCTAGTGCCCGAGCCACAGATGATACGCAGTATTTT
cdr3_aa: CSASARATDDTQYF

v_call: TRBV3-1
j_call: TRBJ1-6
clone_size: many
d_call: .
cdr3_nt: TGTGCCAGCAGCCAAGACCGATCCGTCACGAGCTCACCCCTCCACTTT
cdr3_aa: CASSQDRSVTSSPLHF

v_call: TRBV4-1
j_call: TRBJ2-3
clone_size: many
d_call: .
cdr3_nt: TGCGCCAGCAGCCAATATGGCGGGACAGATACGCAGTATTTT
cdr3_aa: CASSQYGGTDTQYF

v_call: TRBV11-2
j_call: TRBJ2-7
clone_size: many
d_call: TRBD2
cdr3_nt: TGTGCCAGCAGCTCGCGCCGGGACTACAACTACGAGCAGTACTTC
cdr3_aa: CASSSRRDYNYEQYF

v_call: TRBV4-2
j_call: TRBJ2-3
clone_size: .
d_call: TRBD2
cdr3_nt: TGTGCCAGCAGCCAAGCGGGGCGGGAGGATGGAGATACGCAGTATTTT
cdr3_aa: CASSQAGREDGDTQYF

v_call: TRBV2
j_call: TRBJ1-5
clone_size: few
d_call: TRBD1
cdr3_nt: TGTGCCAGCAGTGGGACAGGGGGGCCCGTTGGTCAGCCCCAGCATTTT
cdr3_aa: CASSGTGGPVGQPQHF

v_call: TRBV27
j_call: TRBJ2-7
clone_size: many
d_call: TRBD1
cdr3_nt: TGTGCCAGCAGTGACCGGGACAGGGGATCCGAGCAGTACTTC
cdr3_aa: CASSDRDRGSEQYF

v_call: TRBV19
j_call: TRBJ1-1
clone_size: many
d_call: .
cdr3_nt: TGTGCCAGTAGTGGCGGGGCAGGGTGGATGAACACTGAAGCTTTCTTT
cdr3_aa: CASSGGAGWMNTEAFF

v_call: TRBV7-9
j_call: TRBJ2-7
clone_size: many
d_call: TRBD1
cdr3_nt: TGTGCCAGCAGCCCTCCCGGGACAGGTTACTACGAGCAGTACTTC
cdr3_aa: CASSPPGTGYYEQYF

v_call: TRBV6-2/TRBV6-3
j_call: TRBJ2-1
clone_size: .
d_call: TRBD2
cdr3_nt: TGTGCCACGACTAGCCGGCCCTACAATGAGCAGTTCTTC
cdr3_aa: CATTSRPYNEQFF

v_call: TRBV19
j_call: TRBJ2-7
clone_size: .
d_call: .
cdr3_nt: TGTGCCAGCAGTCTTAGGCGGGGGCAGTCCTACGAGCAGTACTTC
cdr3_aa: CASSLRRGQSYEQYF

v_call: TRBV28
j_call: TRBJ2-1
clone_size: .
d_call: .
cdr3_nt: TGTGCCAGCAGTTTCTACGCTTACAATGAGCAGTTCTTC
cdr3_aa: CASSFYAYNEQFF

v_call: TRBV7-3
j_call: TRBJ2-5
clone_size: .
d_call: TRBD1
cdr3_nt: TGTGCCAGCAGCGAACAGGGGGCGCGGGAGACCCAGTACTTC
cdr3_aa: CASSEQGARETQYF

v_call: TRBV20-1
j_call: TRBJ2-2
clone_size: .
d_call: TRBD1
cdr3_nt: TGCAGTGCTAACCCAGGACAGGGGAGGACCGGGGAGCTGTTTTTT
cdr3_aa: CSANPGQGRTGELFF

v_call: TRBV4-2
j_call: TRBJ1-4
clone_size: many
d_call: TRBD1
cdr3_nt: TGTGCCAGCAGCCAAACAGGGGCAACTAATGAAAAACTGTTTTTT
cdr3_aa: CASSQTGATNEKLFF

v_call: TRBV19
j_call: TRBJ2-1
clone_size: few
d_call: TRBD2
cdr3_nt: TGTGCCAGTAGTATGATCGGGAGGTCCAACAATGAGCAGTTCTTC
cdr3_aa: CASSMIGRSNNEQFF

v_call: TRBV6-2/TRBV6-3
j_call: TRBJ1-2
clone_size: many
d_call: .
cdr3_nt: TGTGCCAGCAGTTACGAGGCTGGAGATGGCTACACCTTC
cdr3_aa: CASSYEAGDGYTF

v_call: TRBV7-2
j_call: TRBJ1-1
clone_size: many
d_call: TRBD1
cdr3_nt: TGTGCCAGCAGCTTTGACAGGGTGGCCATGAACACTGAAGCTTTCTTT
cdr3_aa: CASSFDRVAMNTEAFF

v_call: TRBV4-1
j_call: TRBJ1-2
clone_size: few
d_call: .
cdr3_nt: TGCGCCAGCAGCCAAGTTGCGGGGGACTATGGCTACACCTTC
cdr3_aa: CASSQVAGDYGYTF

v_call: TRBV7-3
j_call: TRBJ2-1
clone_size: many
d_call: .
cdr3_nt: TGTGCCAGCAGCCCAAGCTCTAGGGGTGTCTATGAGCAGTTCTTC
cdr3_aa: CASSPSSRGVYEQFF

v_call: TRBV15
j_call: TRBJ2-4
clone_size: few
d_call: .
cdr3_nt: TGTGCCACCAGCAGAGATAATAGTGCCAAAAACATTCAGTACTTC
cdr3_aa: CATSRDNSAKNIQYF

v_call: TRBV5-1
j_call: TRBJ1-1
clone_size: .
d_call: .
cdr3_nt: TGCGCCAGCAGCCCCGGGACACTGAACACTGAAGCTTTCTTT
cdr3_aa: CASSPGTLNTEAFF

v_call: TRBV7-2
j_call: TRBJ2-3
clone_size: many
d_call: TRBD2
cdr3_nt: TGTGCCAGCAGTTGGGGAAATAGCGGGAGGGGCACAGATACGCAGTATTTT
cdr3_aa: CASSWGNSGRGTDTQYF

v_call: TRBV2
j_call: TRBJ2-3
clone_size: many
d_call: .
cdr3_nt: TGTGCCGGTACTAGCAGAACTAGCACAGATACGCAGTATTTT
cdr3_aa: CAGTSRTSTDTQYF

v_call: TRBV20-1
j_call: TRBJ2-7
clone_size: many
d_call: .
cdr3_nt: TGCAGTGCTAGTTCACAGGGAGTAAGCTACGAGCAGTACTTC
cdr3_aa: CSASSQGVSYEQYF

v_call: TRBV10-3
j_call: TRBJ2-5
clone_size: many
d_call: TRBD1
cdr3_nt: TGTGCCATCAGCGGGACAGGGGGCCAGACGGGGGAGACCCAGTACTTC
cdr3_aa: CAISGTGGQTGETQYF

v_call: TRBV7-8
j_call: TRBJ2-5
clone_size: .
d_call: TRBD2
cdr3_nt: TGTGCCAGCAGCCCGAGGCGGCTAGCGGGAGGCTATGAGACCCAGTACTTC
cdr3_aa: CASSPRRLAGGYETQYF

v_call: TRBV6-2/TRBV6-3
j_call: TRBJ2-1
clone_size: many
d_call: TRBD1
cdr3_nt: TGTGCCAGCACTCCCCCGGGACAGGTTTACAATGAGCAGTTCTTC
cdr3_aa: CASTPPGQVYNEQFF

v_call: TRBV29-1
j_call: TRBJ2-3
clone_size: few
d_call: .
cdr3_nt: TGCAGCGTTGAAAGGAATACGCAGTATTTT
cdr3_aa: CSVERNTQYF

v_call: TRBV12-3/TRBV12-4
j_call: TRBJ2-3
clone_size: many
d_call: .
cdr3_nt: TGTGCCAGCAGTTTCTTATCCCCCACAGATACGCAGTATTTT
cdr3_aa: CASSFLSPTDTQYF

v_call: TRBV10-3
j_call: TRBJ2-7
clone_size: many
d_call: .
cdr3_nt: TGTGCCATCAGTCGGGGTGGCTTGGGAACAGATCGCTACGAGCAGTACTTC
cdr3_aa: CAISRGGLGTDRYEQYF

v_call: TRBV5-1
j_call: TRBJ2-3
clone_size: many
d_call: .
cdr3_nt: TGCGCCAGCAGCTTGGAATGGCGGAGCACAGATACGCAGTATTTT
cdr3_aa: CASSLEWRSTDTQYF

v_call: TRBV7-9
j_call: TRBJ2-1
clone_size: many
d_call: TRBD1
cdr3_nt: TGTGCCAGCAGCTTAGCGTTCAGACAGGGGCATAACAATGAGCAGTTCTTC
cdr3_aa: CASSLAFRQGHNNEQFF

v_call: TRBV6-1
j_call: TRBJ2-7
clone_size: few
d_call: .
cdr3_nt: TGTGCCAGCAGCCGCCGGGACTGCCCCTACGAGCAGTACTTC
cdr3_aa: CASSRRDCPYEQYF

v_call: TRBV27
j_call: TRBJ1-6
clone_size: many
d_call: .
cdr3_nt: TGTGCCAGCAGGGGTTTTGATTCACCCCTCCACTTT
cdr3_aa: CASRGFDSPLHF

v_call: TRBV6-1
j_call: TRBJ2-7
clone_size: many
d_call: .
cdr3_nt: TGTGCCAGCAGACGACAGAGCTCCTACGAGCAGTACTTC
cdr3_aa: CASRRQSSYEQYF

v_call: TRBV15
j_call: TRBJ2-5
clone_size: many
d_call: TRBD2
cdr3_nt: TGTGCCACCAGCAGGGTAGCGGGACCCACTCAAGAGACCCAGTACTTC
cdr3_aa: CATSRVAGPTQETQYF